One sample yielded the 28 T cell receptor beta chains listed below, sequenced in a study of blood T cell repertoires in COVID-19. The table came from immunoSEQ multiplex PCR; TCRdb's copy has only in-frame clones and leaves some out. The table has 250,000 to 350,000 clones, roughly nine tenths seen once. Sequenced material: peripheral blood. These receptors originate from a woman in her forties or fifties who had recovered from COVID-19.

The V call is TRBV5-6, the J call TRBJ1-3; D is perhaps TRBD1 (6 bases). CDR1 is SGHDT, CDR2 YYEEEE, per germline. V lost 4 bases, J lost 4 bases, and 12 bases lay in between. The CDR3 is 14 residues long. The CDR3 sequence is CASSLGQHGNTIYF. CDR3 coding DNA: TGTGCCAGCAGCCTCGGACAGCACGGAAACACCATATATTTT.

The chain uses TRBV19 and TRBJ2-4; D is undetermined. Germline V CDR1 and CDR2: LNHDA, SQIVND (reference sequence). Trimming cost V 3 bases and J 3 bases, with 18 bases left between them. The CDR3 is 17 residues long. CDR3 sequence (DNA): TGTGCCAGTAGTATTAATATCAGGTTAAGAGACAAAAACATTCAGTACTTC. It is translated as CASSINIRLRDKNIQYF.

The rearrangement uses TRBV9 and TRBJ2-1, with 10 bases matching TRBD2. Germline V gene lookup returns CDR1 SGDLS and CDR2 YYNGEE. This CDR3 is 16 amino acids long. The junction had 8 bases not matched to a gene; V was cut back by 3 bases and J by 5 bases. For the CDR3, the DNA is TGTGCCAGCAGCGCACGATCAGCGGGGGGGAACAATGAGCAGTTCTTC. This gives the protein CASSARSAGGNNEQFF.

The chain couples TRBV5-5 to TRBJ1-2, with TRBD1 as a possible D gene (5 bases). The germline gives CDR1 SGHKS, CDR2 YYEKEE (reference sequence). Trimming removed 6 bases from V and 6 bases from J, with 15 bases in between. The CDR3 has 13 residues. The CDR3 DNA sequence: TGTGCCAGCACTGGAAGGGGAGGTAATGGCTACACCTTC. Translated: CASTGRGGNGYTF.

The rearrangement links TRBV30 to TRBJ2-1; D perhaps matches TRBD2 (6 bases). V lost 2 bases, J lost 8 bases, and 19 bases lay in between. CDR3 length: 15 amino acids. The V gene's germline CDR1 is GTSNPN and CDR2 SVGIG (reference sequence). The CDR3 sequence is CAWSPWRGKDDEQFF. In DNA form, the CDR3 reads TGTGCCTGGAGTCCTTGGAGGGGTAAAGACGATGAGCAGTTCTTC.

This chain uses TRBV7-2 with TRBJ2-1, with 7 bases fitting TRBD2. With 1 base clipped from V and 9 bases from J, the junction kept 3 bases outside the gene matches. In germline, CDR1 is SGHTA, CDR2 FQGNSA. The CDR3 has 13 amino acids. The CDR3 sequence is CASSLGWEGEQFF. The CDR3 DNA reads as TGTGCCAGCAGCTTAGGGTGGGAGGGTGAGCAGTTCTTC.

The chain is built from TRBV30 and TRBJ1-6, with 7 bases that match TRBD1. Germline CDR1 reads GTSNPN; CDR2 reads SVGIG (reference sequence). V shed 8 bases and J 15 bases; nucleotides not matched to a gene: 13. The CDR3 has 12 residues. The CDR3 region has the DNA TGTGCCATAGGGGGTGGGGACAGAGGCCTCCACTTT. Encoded protein: CAIGGGDRGLHF.

This clone has just one count. This rearrangement joins TRBV4-3 to TRBJ1-2, with 8 bases matching TRBD1. Germline CDR1 and CDR2: LGHNA and YSLEER. Trimming at V came to 0 bases and at J to 7 bases, leaving 16 bases not matched to a gene. The CDR3 is 18 amino acids. CDR3 sequence: CASSQERFQGARTVGYTF. CDR3 DNA sequence: TGCGCCAGCAGCCAAGAACGTTTTCAGGGGGCGCGAACGGTTGGCTACACCTTC.

Here the CDR3 reads CASGGRSGTDTQYF. The CDR3 DNA reads as TGTGCCAGCGGAGGGCGCAGCGGTACAGATACGCAGTATTTT. J is TRBJ2-3 and V is TRBV27, with D perhaps TRBD2 (6 bases). The V end lost 8 bases, the J end lost 3 bases, and 15 bases lay between the germline ends. Germline V gene data show CDR1 as MNHEY and CDR2 as SMNVEV (reference sequence). The CDR3 runs 14 residues.

Concerning this clone: Other DNA sequences in this sample translate to the same CDR3. The rearrangement joins TRBV29-1 to TRBJ2-6; 8 bases align to TRBD1. CDR3 size: 14 residues. J was trimmed by 2 bases and V by 6 bases; bases with no gene match: 3. Germline lookup yields CDR1 SQVTM and CDR2 ANQGSEA. The CDR3 coding sequence is TGCAGCGTAGCGACAGGGGCTGGGGCCAACGTCCTGACTTTC. Encoded protein: CSVATGAGANVLTF.

The rearrangement uses TRBV18 and TRBJ2-5; D remains ambiguous. The V and J ends lost 4 bases and 2 bases respectively, with 8 bases between them. The CDR3 spans 13 residues. Germline-derived CDR1 and CDR2 are KGHSH and LQKENI. The CDR3 DNA follows: TGTGCCAGCTCACGGTTACAGCAAGAGACCCAGTACTTC. Translation: CASSRLQQETQYF.

The rearrangement links TRBV4-3 to TRBJ1-2; 8 positions match TRBD1. Germline loops: CDR1 LGHNA, CDR2 YSLEER. CDR3 length equals 16 residues. V dropped 1 base and J dropped 2; count of bases not matched to a gene: 6. The CDR3 DNA follows: TGCGCCAGCAGCCAAGGCCGGACAGGGTGGAACTATGGCTACACCTTC. This sequence encodes CASSQGRTGWNYGYTF.

This clone appeared a single time. V and J are TRBV9 and TRBJ2-3; 7 bases align to TRBD1. The trim removed 4 bases at V and 6 bases at J, leaving 11 bases unmatched. The CDR3 consists of 15 residues. The V gene's germline CDR1 is SGDLS and CDR2 YYNGEE. The CDR3 DNA reads TGTGCCAGCAGCCGTTTCGGGACAGCAATGGATACGCAGTATTTT. Its translation is CASSRFGTAMDTQYF. The full variable domain, rest sourced from reference TRBV9 and TRBJ2-3, is DSGVTQTPKHLITATGQRVTLRCSPRSGDLSVYWYQQSLDQGLQFLIQYYNGEERAKGNILERFSAQQFPDLHSELNLSSLELGDSALYFCASSRFGTAMDTQYFGPGTRLTVL.

The V and J genes are TRBV13 and TRBJ2-7; TRBD1 matches at 11 bases. The length of the CDR3 is 13 residues. The V segment lost 5 bases and the J segment 7 bases; nucleotides outside the gene matches: 4. Germline-derived CDR1 and CDR2 are PRHDT and FYEKMQ (reference sequence). The CDR3 region is CASSLGTGGEQYF. The DNA for the CDR3 is TGTGCCAGCAGCCTTGGGACAGGGGGAGAGCAGTACTTC.

This clone was seen just once. The gene calls are TRBV2 and TRBJ1-5; D possibly corresponds to TRBD1 (6 bases). The germline V gene has CDR1 SNHLY and CDR2 FYNNEI. V lost 3 bases, J lost 0 bases, and 18 bases lay in between. The CDR3 sequence is 18 residues long. The CDR3 sequence: CASSEGPSGHGSNQPQHF. In DNA, the CDR3 is TGTGCCAGCAGTGAGGGCCCGTCGGGACATGGTAGCAATCAGCCCCAGCATTTT.

The V gene is TRBV5-1, the J gene TRBJ1-1; 8 bases are shared with TRBD1. This CDR3 region has 15 residues. The germline CDR1 and CDR2 sequences are SGHRS and YFSETQ. The V gene end was trimmed by 4 bases and the J gene end by 7 bases; junction bases not matched to a gene: 12. CDR3 protein: CASSDDWTGNVEAFF. Written as DNA, the CDR3 is TGCGCCAGCAGCGACGACTGGACAGGGAACGTTGAAGCTTTCTTT.

The gene calls are TRBV2 and TRBJ2-7; TRBD1 matches at 12 bases. This CDR3 contains 15 residues. Germline CDR1 is SNHLY and CDR2 is FYNNEI. With 6 bases clipped from V and 2 bases from J, the junction kept 5 bases outside the gene matches. The CDR3: CASRMGQGAPYEQYF. CDR3 bases: TGTGCCAGCAGGATGGGACAGGGGGCACCCTACGAGCAGTACTTC.

The CDR3 loop reads CASSLGRTTYNEQFF. The CDR3 nucleotides are TGTGCCAGCAGCTTGGGTCGGACAACCTACAATGAGCAGTTCTTC. The chain recombines TRBV5-5 with TRBJ2-1; TRBD1 is a possible D gene (5 bases). The V gene's germline CDR1 is SGHKS and CDR2 YYEKEE (reference sequence). Trimming took off 0 bases at V and 2 bases at J, with 9 bases between the two ends. This CDR3 comprises 15 residues. Complete variable domain (other parts from reference TRBV5-5 and TRBJ2-1): DAGVTQSPTHLIKTRGQQVTLRCSPISGHKSVSWYQQVLGQGPQFIFQYYEKEERGRGNFPDRFSARQFPNYSSELNVNALLLGDSALYLCASSLGRTTYNEQFFGPGTRLTVL.

As DNA, the CDR3 is TGTGCCAGTAGTCTCAGACAGGGGCGTCGGATCTCTGGAAACACCATATATTTT. Its protein is CASSLRQGRRISGNTIYF. The J gene is TRBJ1-3, the V gene TRBV19, with 8 bases identical to TRBD1. The CDR3 extends over 18 amino acids. Germline loops: CDR1 LNHDA, CDR2 SQIVND (reference sequence). V lost 5 bases to trimming and J lost 0 bases; unmatched junction nucleotides: 12.

This clone turned up a few times. The chain has TRBV6-5 and TRBJ1-3; D perhaps matches TRBD1 (6 bases). Germline V gene lookup returns CDR1 MNHEY and CDR2 SVGAGI. V was trimmed by 6 bases and J by 2 bases, leaving 14 bases between them. CDR3 length equals 15 residues. The CDR3 loop reads CASSLTGNTGNTIYF. CDR3 nucleotide sequence: TGTGCCAGCAGCCTCACAGGGAATACTGGAAACACCATATATTTT.

This clone was picked up one time. The V gene is TRBV2, the J gene TRBJ2-2, with 9 positions matching TRBD1. V lost 6 bases and J lost 3; bases outside the gene matches: 5. Germline CDR1 reads SNHLY; CDR2 reads FYNNEI. There are 15 residues in the CDR3. This CDR3 is CASRNRGHDTGELFF. The CDR3 region has the DNA TGTGCCAGCAGGAACAGGGGGCACGACACCGGGGAGCTGTTTTTT.

The rearrangement links TRBV3-1 (or the pseudogene TRBV3-2) to TRBJ1-1, with D maybe TRBD1 (6 bases). The CDR3 has 14 residues. V lost 4 bases and J lost 3, with 12 bases in between. Germline CDR1 and CDR2: LGHDT and YNNKEL (reference sequence). CDR3 protein: CASSPSHRDTEAFF. In DNA form, the CDR3 reads TGTGCCAGCAGCCCATCACACAGGGACACTGAAGCTTTCTTT.

The gene calls are TRBV19 and TRBJ1-3; TRBD1 matches at 7 bases. The CDR3 consists of 15 residues. Trimming took 6 bases from V and 2 from J; bases not matched to a gene: 7. The germline V gene encodes CDR1 LNHDA and CDR2 SQIVND (reference sequence). The CDR3 bases are TGTGCCAGTAGCGTCACAGGGGTGACTGGAAACACCATATATTTT. Translated, it gives CASSVTGVTGNTIYF. Combining the CDR3 with reference TRBV19 and TRBJ1-3 gives the whole variable domain DGGITQSPKYLFRKEGQNVTLSCEQNLNHDAMYWYRQDPGQGLRLIYYSQIVNDFQKGDIAEGYSVSREKKESFPLTVTSAQKNPTAFYLCASSVTGVTGNTIYFGEGSWLTVV.

V and J are TRBV12-2 and TRBJ1-2. TRBV12-2 is a known pseudogene. The CDR3 covers 14 residues. The CDR3, as DNA: TGTGCAAGTCGCTTGGGGCGGGAGCCCTATGGCTACACCTTC. Translation gives CASRLGREPYGYTF.

The chain recombines TRBV5-1 with TRBJ2-7, with D hard to call. Between the trimmed V and J ends, which lost 5 bases and 3 bases, there was a span of 9 bases. Germline CDR1 reads SGHRS; CDR2 reads YFSETQ. The CDR3 covers 12 residues. The CDR3 sequence is CASRSLGYEQYF. The CDR3 DNA reads TGCGCCAGCAGAAGTCTCGGCTACGAGCAGTACTTC.

The chain links TRBV19 to TRBJ2-1, with 14 bases matching TRBD2. The CDR3 is made up of 17 amino acids. Germline V CDR1 and CDR2: LNHDA, SQIVND (reference sequence). The junction had 10 bases not matched to a gene; V was cut back by 3 bases and J by 9 bases. CDR3 region: CASSIRTSGGPRSEQFF. The CDR3 region has the DNA TGTGCCAGTAGTATCCGGACTAGCGGGGGGCCTCGCAGTGAGCAGTTCTTC.

The CDR3 here is CAWANRGLYGYTF. The DNA for the CDR3 is TGTGCCTGGGCTAACCGGGGTCTCTATGGCTACACCTTC. The chain links TRBV30 to TRBJ1-2; D remains ambiguous. V lost 5 bases and J lost 4, with 14 bases in between. This CDR3 is built from 13 residues. Germline lookup yields CDR1 GTSNPN and CDR2 SVGIG (reference sequence).

This clone came up once. The chain recombines TRBV5-6 with TRBJ1-3; D is unresolved. Germline CDR1 reads SGHDT; CDR2 reads YYEEEE. CDR3 length: 15 amino acids. V was shortened by 4 bases and J by 4 bases, with 15 bases between the two germline ends. CDR3: CASSLVRRGGNTIYF. The CDR3 DNA is TGTGCCAGCAGCCTTGTTAGACGAGGGGGAAACACCATATATTTT.